Here is one T cell receptor beta chain with its context. Its matching antigen is unknown. The sample comes from a study of early stage breast cancer tumors. Findings of the study overall: Commonly generated sequences made up most enriched TCRB sequences shared between patients.

Only in-frame clones appear in the TCRdb table, and some are missing; sequencing was by immunoSEQ multiplex PCR. In the table there are fewer than 30,000 clones, 80% of which are singletons. CDR3 length: 14 amino acids. CDR1 is KGHSH and CDR2 is LQKENI in the germline V gene. The V and J ends lost 5 bases and 5 bases, in that order; junction bases with no gene match: 8. The sequenced material came from blood. The V and J genes are TRBV18 and TRBJ2-5, with TRBD2 identical over 7 bases. This sequence originates from a person in their sixties or seventies with breast cancer. The CDR3 loop is CASSSQTGGETQYF. CDR3 sequence (DNA): TGTGCCAGCTCATCACAGACCGGGGGGGAGACCCAGTACTTC.